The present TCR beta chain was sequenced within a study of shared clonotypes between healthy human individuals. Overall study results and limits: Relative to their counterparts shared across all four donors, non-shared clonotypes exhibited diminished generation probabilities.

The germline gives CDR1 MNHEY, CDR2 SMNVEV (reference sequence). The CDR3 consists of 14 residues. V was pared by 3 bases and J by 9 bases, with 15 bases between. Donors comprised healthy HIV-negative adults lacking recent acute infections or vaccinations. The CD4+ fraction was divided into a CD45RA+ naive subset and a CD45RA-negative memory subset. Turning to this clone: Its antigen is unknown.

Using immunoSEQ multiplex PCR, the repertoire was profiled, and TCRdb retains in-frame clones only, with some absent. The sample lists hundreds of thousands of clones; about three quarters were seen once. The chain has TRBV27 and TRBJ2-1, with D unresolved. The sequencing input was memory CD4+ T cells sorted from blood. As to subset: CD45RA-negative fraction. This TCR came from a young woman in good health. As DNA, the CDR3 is TGTGCCAGCAGTTTTTTCGATAGGGTAGCTGAGCAGTTCTTC. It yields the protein CASSFFDRVAEQFF.